This T cell receptor beta chain was identified during a study of blood T cell repertoires in COVID-19. Overall study context: Acute and convalescent COVID-19 specimens originated in the United States, Italy and Spain. Sources were T cells, B-cell-depleted T cells, or PBMCs; the material itself was cDNA or gDNA.

Per the original methods: How many nucleated cells were present was estimated from reference gene primer amplification. Sequenced by immunoSEQ multiplex PCR; TCRdb stores in-frame clones only, minus some. V, J and clone size were drawn from that table, and D and trimming were deduced from the DNA. The repertoire holds over 250,000 clones, with approximately 85% as singletons. Source material: peripheral blood. The TCR was taken from a man over 45 with active or convalescent COVID-19.

CDR3 protein: CASRVLPASNTGELFF. DNA for the CDR3: TGCGCCAGCAGGGTCCTACCTGCTTCGAACACCGGGGAGCTGTTTTTT. This sequence joins TRBV5-1 and TRBJ2-2; D is uncertain. Looked up from germline, CDR1 is SGHRS and CDR2 is YFSETQ. Trimming took off 5 bases at V and 0 bases at J, with 14 bases between the two ends. The CDR3 has 16 residues.